This is a list of T cell receptor beta chains from one sample in a study of T cell changes during pregnancy in multiple sclerosis. Clones were sequenced by immunoSEQ multiplex PCR, and TCRdb holds only the in-frame ones, with some missing. The data contain some 94,000 clones, 80% to 95% of them singletons. The sample consisted of peripheral blood, taken in the first trimester of pregnancy. The receptors here all came from a female donor in good health, enrolled as a control in a pregnancy study. Both conserved end residues are part of each CDR3.

len,v_gene,CDR3aa
14,TRBV9,CASSMGQGPYEQYF
15,TRBV5-1,CASSLAAGGPYEQYF
13,TRBV9,CASSVYTTDTQYF
13,TRBV5-6,CASSFGETYGYTF
14,TRBV5-1,CASSRGGGTDTQYF
13,TRBV7-2,CASSPGLVYEQYF
12,TRBV19,CASSIESRPQHF
17,TRBV18,CASSLSPVQVSGNTIYF
13,TRBV28,CASSKTPGTRSVF
14,TRBV5-1,CASSPRGDGETQYF
16,TRBV7-8,CASSPLAGGSYNEQFF
12,TRBV7-2,CASSLDAGELFF
15,TRBV7-9,CASSPPFRGSYEQYF
15,TRBV2,CASSEAPGQGDEQYF
16,TRBV5-8,CASSPGQGINTGELFF
14,TRBV6-5,CASSYSTGVTEAFF
14,TRBV30,CAWSRTGPTGEQYF
15,TRBV5-1,CASTTGWGSSYEQYF
15,TRBV18,CASSPAGGRNTEAFF
14,TRBV27,CASSSGQGHSPLHF
17,TRBV9,CASSPKQGELFTDTQYF
14,TRBV28,CASSFGTGFYGYTF
16,TRBV9,CASSPEGRPNTGELFF
15,TRBV11-2,CASSLAKRRVDIQYF
12,TRBV7-2,CASSQPTEKLFF
14,TRBV6-5,CASSYSRVGYGYTF
15,TRBV4-2,CASSQDRGSYNEQFF
12,TRBV29-1,CSVGGQGQGYTF
14,TRBV7-2,CASSLEAGAFEQYF
16,TRBV21-1,CASSKEPTGSSQPQHF
11,TRBV14,CASSQATYLYF
14,TRBV4-2,CASSPAGTDSPLHF
17,TRBV5-4,CASSSSLFSGTYYGYTF
17,TRBV27,CASSLSAGHQNTGELFF
14,TRBV29-1,CSVETWRQERGYTF
12,TRBV27,CASSSTGLGYTF
15,TRBV7-6,CASSFGRGRDSPLHF
14,TRBV29-1,CSVETQGNTGELFF
17,TRBV7-3,CASSLDFSGGSSNEQFF
15,TRBV4-3,CASSQDRDSSYEQYF
15,TRBV18,CASSFPGHQNTEAFF